Listed below are T cell receptor beta chains from one sample, sequenced in a study of OX40 agonist ivuxolimab in advanced cancers. The assay was immunoSEQ multiplex PCR, and TCRdb's table has in-frame clones only and misses some. The sample consists of more than 65,000 clones, 92% of them appearing once. Sequencing was performed on CD4+ or CD8+ T cells sorted from blood, taken in a trial of the OX40 agonist ivuxolimab. Receptors originate from an adult with an advanced solid tumor such as melanoma, head and neck, liver or kidney cancer. Both conserved end residues are part of each CDR3. The D gene is left open where the match is weak. For some rows the clone size is stated as once, few or many, or as a class when expanded; others skip it.

TGCGCCAGCAGCACGACCGGGACAGGGGTTCCCTACGAGCAGTACTTC CASSTTGTGVPYEQYF TRBD1 TRBJ2-7 once TRBV5-1
TGTGCCAGCACCCAGACAGAGGAGACTAACTATGGCTACACCTTC CASTQTEETNYGYTF - TRBJ1-2 - TRBV6-5
TGTGCCAGCAGCTTAGCACAGGGTACAGAAGCTTTCTTT CASSLAQGTEAFF - TRBJ1-1 medium-sized TRBV7-8
TGTGCCAGCAGTGCAGTCCCGGGACAGGGCCCCCACGAGCAGTACTTC CASSAVPGQGPHEQYF TRBD1 TRBJ2-7 - TRBV6-1
TGTGCCAGCAGTGAAGGGGCGGGGGCCGCGGATACGCAGTATTTT CASSEGAGAADTQYF - TRBJ2-3 - TRBV6-4
TGTGCCAGTAGTATCCGTGGGGGAGCTGAAGCTTTCTTT CASSIRGGAEAFF - TRBJ1-1 few TRBV19
TGTGCCAGTAGTGCCGGGACAGAATTCTACGAGCAGTACTTC CASSAGTEFYEQYF TRBD1 TRBJ2-7 once TRBV19
TGCGCCAGCAGCCCATTAGCGGGGGGGATCACAGATACGCAGTATTTT CASSPLAGGITDTQYF TRBD2 TRBJ2-3 - TRBV4-3
TGCGCCAGCACTGAGTGGCAGGGGACCCTCTACGAGCAGTACTTC CASTEWQGTLYEQYF - TRBJ2-7 - TRBV10-2
TGTGCCAGCAGCGTAGAGAACACTCCGAACACCGGGGAGCTGTTTTTT CASSVENTPNTGELFF - TRBJ2-2 once TRBV9
TGTGCCAGCAGCTTAGCTTCGGGGCCCGCCGGAGAGCAGTACTTC CASSLASGPAGEQYF - TRBJ2-7 - TRBV7-2
TGCGCCAGCAGTTTAACCGGGACAGGGGGCCCCTTCTACGAGCAGTACTTC CASSLTGTGGPFYEQYF TRBD1 TRBJ2-7 - TRBV10-2
TGTGCCAGCAGTGAACTAATCGTTATCGGGACAGATAGCAATCAGCCCCAGCATTTT CASSELIVIGTDSNQPQHF TRBD1 TRBJ1-5 - TRBV6-1
TGTGCCAGCAGCCCGTGGACTGGGTTGAACACTGAAGCTTTCTTT CASSPWTGLNTEAFF - TRBJ1-1 - TRBV5-4
TGCGCCAGCAGTGGGGAGGGACAGGCAAAAAGCTCCTACGAGCAGTACTTC CASSGEGQAKSSYEQYF - TRBJ2-7 - TRBV10-2
TGTGCCAGCAGCTTAGGGGGCAGGGAGGGCTCCTACGAGCAGTACTTC CASSLGGREGSYEQYF TRBD2 TRBJ2-7 - TRBV7-6
TGTGCCAGCAGCCCCAAGGGCTCAGATACGCAGTATTTT CASSPKGSDTQYF - TRBJ2-3 - TRBV7-9
TGTGCCAGCAGCTCTTTAGCGGGGGGGCCCTACGAGCAGTACTTC CASSSLAGGPYEQYF TRBD2 TRBJ2-7 - TRBV13
TGTGCCAGCAGCCGGGGAGAGTACAACACCGGGGAGCTGTTTTTT CASSRGEYNTGELFF - TRBJ2-2 - TRBV7-9